A selection of T cell receptor beta chains follows, all from one sample in a study of CD8 T cells in Susac syndrome. TCRdb itself ran the immunoSEQ multiplex PCR reads through MiXCR, one entry per CDR3 protein. The data hold approximately 150,000 distinct CDR3 sequences, with approximately 94% observed a single time. The sequenced sample consisted of CD4+ T cells from PBMCs. The receptors were gathered from a human donor in good health. The CDR3 runs from the conserved cysteine through the conserved F or W. The D gene is left open where the match is weak. Part of the rows lack a size; the others show once, few, many or a class for expanded clones.

J gene	V gene	D gene	clone size	CDR3 DNA	CDR3 protein
TRBJ2-5	TRBV5-1	TRBD1	once	TGCGCCAGCAGCTTGGGTCGGGACAGGGAAGAGACCCAGTACTTC	CASSLGRDREETQYF
TRBJ2-7	TRBV28	NA	few	TGTGCCAGCAGTTCAAACTACGAGCAGTACTTC	CASSSNYEQYF
TRBJ2-7	TRBV4-1	NA	NA	TGCGCCAGCAGCCAAGGAGCAGGGCAGGGCGAGCAGTACTTC	CASSQGAGQGEQYF
TRBJ1-3	TRBV7-9	TRBD1	NA	TGTGCCAGCAGCTCTTCAAAGACAGGGATTGGAAACACCATATATTTT	CASSSSKTGIGNTIYF
TRBJ1-2	TRBV5-6	TRBD1	NA	TGTGCCAGCAGCTCGCCGGACAGGGGAAACTATGGCTACACCTTC	CASSSPDRGNYGYTF
TRBJ2-3	TRBV20-1	TRBD1	once	TGCAGTGCCCTTGGGACAGTCACAGATACGCAGTATTTT	CSALGTVTDTQYF
TRBJ1-4	TRBV3-1	NA	NA	TGTGCCAGCAGCCAAGTCTTTGAAAAACTGTTTTTT	CASSQVFEKLFF
TRBJ2-7	TRBV20-1	NA	NA	TGCAGTGCTAGGACAGGACAGAGGACCTACGAGCAGTACTTC	CSARTGQRTYEQYF
TRBJ2-5	TRBV15	NA	NA	TGTGCCACCAGCAGTCAAGGCACTAGGGCAGAGACCCAGTACTTC	CATSSQGTRAETQYF
TRBJ2-1	TRBV5-1	NA	NA	TGCGCCAGCAGCGGGTCTAGCCCCTCCTACAATGAGCAGTTCTTC	CASSGSSPSYNEQFF
TRBJ1-3	TRBV30	NA	NA	TGTGCCTGTGGCGGACGGAGCTCTGGAAACACCATATATTTT	CACGGRSSGNTIYF
TRBJ2-1	TRBV7-9	TRBD2	NA	TGTGCCAGCAGCCAAACTAGCGGGAGCTTCTACAATGAGCAGTTCTTC	CASSQTSGSFYNEQFF
TRBJ2-2	TRBV12-3/TRBV12-4	NA	NA	TGTGCCAGCATCCCAACGGGGGACACCGGGGAGCTGTTTTTT	CASIPTGDTGELFF
TRBJ2-5	TRBV9	TRBD2	NA	TGTGCCAGCAGCGTAGCTATTGGGACTAGCGGGGTCCAAGAGACCCAGTACTTC	CASSVAIGTSGVQETQYF
TRBJ2-7	TRBV18	NA	once	TGTGCCAGCTCACCACAAACCAGGGGCCAGAAAGGGGAGCAGTACTTC	CASSPQTRGQKGEQYF
TRBJ2-1	TRBV30	TRBD2	NA	TGTGCCTGGAGTCCTTGGGAGGGTGAGCAGTTCTTC	CAWSPWEGEQFF
TRBJ2-6	TRBV6-6	TRBD1	NA	TGTGCCAGCAAGGGACAGGGGGTGTTAGGGGCCAACGTCCTGACTTTC	CASKGQGVLGANVLTF
TRBJ1-2	TRBV4-1	NA	NA	TGCGCCAGCAGCCAAGTGTCAGCCTACTATGGCTACACCTTC	CASSQVSAYYGYTF
TRBJ2-2	TRBV7-8	NA	NA	TGTGCCAGCAGCACCGCTACTGCACCCCGGGCCGTCTCCCGGAACACCGGGGAGCTGTTTTTT	CASSTATAPRAVSRNTGELFF
TRBJ2-1	TRBV5-1	NA	once	TGCGCCAGCAGCTTGGCCACCAATGAGCAGTTCTTC	CASSLATNEQFF
TRBJ2-7	TRBV28	TRBD2	NA	TGTGCCAGCACCCTATTGGCAGGGACTAGCGGGAGTAGCGAGCAGTACTTC	CASTLLAGTSGSSEQYF
TRBJ1-5	TRBV20-1	NA	NA	TGCAGTGCTAGACACGTGGGAGTTAATCAGCCCCAGCATTTT	CSARHVGVNQPQHF
TRBJ2-7	TRBV5-4	TRBD2	NA	TGTGCCAGCAGCGGGAGGACTAGCGGGAGCTACGAGCAGTACTTC	CASSGRTSGSYEQYF
TRBJ2-1	TRBV5-1	NA	once	TGCGCCAGCAGCTTGGCCCCGGACAGCTCCTACAATGAGCAGTTCTTC	CASSLAPDSSYNEQFF
TRBJ2-7	TRBV5-1	TRBD2	NA	TGCGCCAGCAGCTCAGGACTAGCGGGAGGTATTTCCTACGAGCAGTACTTC	CASSSGLAGGISYEQYF
TRBJ2-7	TRBV7-9	NA	NA	TGTGCCAGCAGCTTAGGCGGGACGCACTCCTACGAGCAGTACTTC	CASSLGGTHSYEQYF
TRBJ2-7	TRBV12-3/TRBV12-4	TRBD2	NA	TGTGCCAGCAGTTCCGGGACTAGGTCACCCGAGCAGTACTTC	CASSSGTRSPEQYF
TRBJ2-6	TRBV19	TRBD1	NA	TGTGCCAGTAGTATACGAAGGACAGGGGGTAGTAGGGCCAACGTCCTGACTTTC	CASSIRRTGGSRANVLTF
TRBJ2-4	TRBV4-1	TRBD2	NA	TGCGCCAGCAGCGGGACTAGCGGGAGGGTAGCCAAAAACATTCAGTACTTC	CASSGTSGRVAKNIQYF
TRBJ2-1	TRBV10-3	NA	NA	TGTGCCATCAGGACCCCCGGGGCGGAGGTGGTCTTC	CAIRTPGAEVVF
TRBJ2-7	TRBV4-1	TRBD2	NA	TGCGCCAGCAGCCAAGACGCGGGAGGGGGCTCCGAGCAGTACTTC	CASSQDAGGGSEQYF
TRBJ1-5	TRBV19	NA	NA	TGTGCCAGTAGTCCGAACTATCAGCCCCAGCATTTT	CASSPNYQPQHF
TRBJ2-1	TRBV20-1	NA	NA	TGCAGTGCTAGAGATATTTCACAGCAGTTCTTC	CSARDISQQFF
TRBJ2-7	TRBV4-1	NA	NA	TGCGCCAGCAGCCATGTTACAGGGACGCCACGTCCCTACGAGCAGTACTTC	CASSHVTGTPRPYEQYF
TRBJ2-7	TRBV30	NA	NA	TGTGCCTGGAGAACAAAGTTAGAGGGTGGGCAGTACTTC	CAWRTKLEGGQYF
TRBJ2-1	TRBV6-1	TRBD2	NA	TGTGCCAGCAGTAAGGGACTAGCGGGAGGGCCGGATGAGCAGTTCTTC	CASSKGLAGGPDEQFF
TRBJ2-3	TRBV18	TRBD2	NA	TGTGCCAGCTCACCGGGCAGCGGGAGGTCGGATACGCAGTATTTT	CASSPGSGRSDTQYF
TRBJ2-7	TRBV5-1	NA	NA	TGCGCCAGCACCCCCTCCGGAATCGGGGAAAGCTCCTACGAGCAGTACTTC	CASTPSGIGESSYEQYF
TRBJ2-2	TRBV19	NA	NA	TGTGCCAGTAGCCGGACAGGAGGGTCCGGGGAGCTGTTTTTT	CASSRTGGSGELFF
TRBJ2-6	TRBV5-6	NA	NA	TGTGCCAGCAGCTCAGGGATGGTCTCTGGGGCCAACGTCCTGACTTTC	CASSSGMVSGANVLTF